The rows below give T cell receptor beta chains drawn from one sample of a study of technical replicates of blood from several donors. TCRdb keeps only in-frame clones here, not all; method: immunoSEQ multiplex PCR. Counted here are about 75,000 clones, about 97% occurring once; the ten biggest clones make up roughly 0.17%. What was sequenced was T cells isolated from PBMCs. Receptors were obtained from a human donor in good health. Each CDR3 is given with its conserved first and last residue. Fields, in order: J gene, clone size, D gene, V gene, CDR3 protein, CDR3 DNA. D genes are given only for firm matches. The size of a clone is reported for some rows only, either as once, few or many, or as a class for expanded clones.

j_call: TRBJ2-2; clone_size: NA; d_call: TRBD2; v_call: TRBV5-1; cdr3_aa: CASSSPGLAGVQELFF; cdr3_nt: TGCGCCAGCAGCTCACCGGGACTAGCGGGAGTGCAGGAGCTGTTTTTT
j_call: TRBJ2-3; clone_size: NA; d_call: TRBD2; v_call: TRBV9; cdr3_aa: CASGLTGLAGTDTQYF; cdr3_nt: TGTGCCAGCGGCTTGACGGGACTAGCGGGAACAGATACGCAGTATTTT
j_call: TRBJ1-4; clone_size: NA; d_call: TRBD1; v_call: TRBV4-1; cdr3_aa: CASSPVGTGYEKLFF; cdr3_nt: TGCGCCAGCAGCCCCGTCGGGACAGGGTATGAAAAACTGTTTTTT
j_call: TRBJ2-6; clone_size: NA; d_call: TRBD1; v_call: TRBV9; cdr3_aa: CASRRQGSSGANVLTF; cdr3_nt: TGTGCCAGCCGGAGACAGGGGTCCTCTGGGGCCAACGTCCTGACTTTC
j_call: TRBJ1-4; clone_size: NA; d_call: TRBD1; v_call: TRBV30; cdr3_aa: CAFSGGLQGTIEKLFF; cdr3_nt: TGTGCTTTTTCTGGGGGGTTACAGGGGACAATAGAAAAACTGTTTTTT
j_call: TRBJ2-2; clone_size: NA; d_call: NA; v_call: TRBV5-6; cdr3_aa: CASSFWREAGTGELFF; cdr3_nt: TGTGCCAGCAGCTTTTGGAGGGAGGCTGGGACCGGGGAGCTGTTTTTT
j_call: TRBJ2-1; clone_size: once; d_call: NA; v_call: TRBV5-4; cdr3_aa: CASSSNRWREFF; cdr3_nt: TGTGCCAGCAGCTCTAATAGATGGCGGGAGTTCTTC
j_call: TRBJ1-2; clone_size: NA; d_call: TRBD1; v_call: TRBV9; cdr3_aa: CASSVYDRVNYGYTF; cdr3_nt: TGTGCCAGCAGCGTTTACGACAGGGTTAACTATGGCTACACCTTC
j_call: TRBJ1-2; clone_size: NA; d_call: TRBD1; v_call: TRBV10-3; cdr3_aa: CAISSPGQGANGYTF; cdr3_nt: TGTGCCATCAGCTCTCCGGGACAGGGGGCTAACGGCTACACCTTC
j_call: TRBJ2-5; clone_size: NA; d_call: NA; v_call: TRBV7-7; cdr3_aa: CASSLVGPGAGETQYF; cdr3_nt: TGTGCTAGCAGCTTAGTCGGTCCAGGGGCGGGAGAGACCCAGTACTTC
j_call: TRBJ2-1; clone_size: NA; d_call: NA; v_call: TRBV9; cdr3_aa: CASSARQRGYNEQFF; cdr3_nt: TGTGCCAGCAGCGCCCGACAGAGGGGGTACAATGAGCAGTTCTTC
j_call: TRBJ2-5; clone_size: once; d_call: NA; v_call: TRBV6-6; cdr3_aa: CASSSPGHLQETQYF; cdr3_nt: TGTGCCAGCAGTTCTCCGGGACACCTCCAAGAGACCCAGTACTTC
j_call: TRBJ2-2; clone_size: NA; d_call: TRBD1; v_call: TRBV9; cdr3_aa: CASSPRGTGGVYGELFF; cdr3_nt: TGTGCCAGCAGCCCACGAGGGACAGGGGGTGTCTACGGGGAGCTGTTTTTT
j_call: TRBJ2-7; clone_size: NA; d_call: NA; v_call: TRBV6-5; cdr3_aa: CASSLAQGSYYEQYF; cdr3_nt: TGTGCCAGCAGCCTTGCCCAGGGTTCCTACTACGAGCAGTACTTC
j_call: TRBJ1-2; clone_size: NA; d_call: NA; v_call: TRBV11-2; cdr3_aa: CASSLDLGLENTF; cdr3_nt: TGTGCCAGCAGCTTAGACTTAGGACTGGAAAACACCTTC
j_call: TRBJ1-4; clone_size: NA; d_call: NA; v_call: TRBV30; cdr3_aa: CAWNPRRTEGNEKLFF; cdr3_nt: TGTGCCTGGAATCCCCGTCGGACAGAAGGGAATGAAAAACTGTTTTTT
j_call: TRBJ1-1; clone_size: NA; d_call: NA; v_call: TRBV11-3; cdr3_aa: CASSPLTLSGSEAFF; cdr3_nt: TGTGCCAGCAGCCCACTCACCTTATCGGGTTCTGAAGCTTTCTTT
j_call: TRBJ1-5; clone_size: NA; d_call: TRBD1; v_call: TRBV19; cdr3_aa: CASSKGGGINQPQHF; cdr3_nt: TGTGCCAGTAGTAAAGGAGGGGGCATCAATCAGCCCCAGCATTTT
j_call: TRBJ2-5; clone_size: NA; d_call: TRBD1; v_call: TRBV30; cdr3_aa: CAWQRDRGLLYQETQYF; cdr3_nt: TGTGCCTGGCAGAGGGACAGGGGCCTCCTGTACCAAGAGACCCAGTACTTC
j_call: TRBJ2-2; clone_size: NA; d_call: TRBD1; v_call: TRBV7-2; cdr3_aa: CASSRGGQGTTGELFF; cdr3_nt: TGTGCCAGCAGCAGAGGGGGACAGGGTACCACCGGGGAGCTGTTTTTT
j_call: TRBJ2-3; clone_size: NA; d_call: NA; v_call: TRBV10-1; cdr3_aa: CATQVSEIGTQYF; cdr3_nt: TGCGCCACCCAGGTGTCTGAAATCGGTACGCAGTATTTT
j_call: TRBJ2-3; clone_size: NA; d_call: TRBD2; v_call: TRBV11-3; cdr3_aa: CASSLVPGGTDTQYF; cdr3_nt: TGTGCCAGCAGCTTAGTTCCGGGAGGAACAGATACGCAGTATTTT
j_call: TRBJ2-1; clone_size: NA; d_call: TRBD1; v_call: TRBV6-5; cdr3_aa: CASSSTGVAYNEQFF; cdr3_nt: TGTGCCAGCAGTTCGACAGGGGTTGCCTACAATGAGCAGTTCTTC
j_call: TRBJ2-7; clone_size: NA; d_call: TRBD2; v_call: TRBV11-2; cdr3_aa: CASSPSLTSGGREQYF; cdr3_nt: TGTGCCAGCAGCCCTAGCCTAACTAGCGGGGGACGCGAGCAGTACTTC
j_call: TRBJ1-2; clone_size: NA; d_call: NA; v_call: TRBV5-1; cdr3_aa: CASRTDVSYGYTF; cdr3_nt: TGCGCCAGCAGGACAGATGTTAGCTATGGCTACACCTTC
j_call: TRBJ1-1; clone_size: NA; d_call: TRBD1; v_call: TRBV7-2; cdr3_aa: CASSVTGVLLGEAFF; cdr3_nt: TGTGCCAGCAGCGTTACAGGGGTCCTTTTGGGTGAAGCTTTCTTT
j_call: TRBJ1-2; clone_size: NA; d_call: TRBD1; v_call: TRBV10-3; cdr3_aa: CAISADRGLNYGYTF; cdr3_nt: TGTGCCATCAGTGCCGACAGGGGGCTTAACTATGGCTACACCTTC
j_call: TRBJ1-2; clone_size: NA; d_call: NA; v_call: TRBV28; cdr3_aa: CASRPSSHHYGYTF; cdr3_nt: TGTGCCAGCAGGCCAAGCTCCCATCACTATGGCTACACCTTC
j_call: TRBJ1-5; clone_size: NA; d_call: NA; v_call: TRBV19; cdr3_aa: CASSGTLSNQPQHF; cdr3_nt: TGTGCCAGTTCAGGTACTTTAAGCAATCAGCCCCAGCATTTT
j_call: TRBJ1-1; clone_size: NA; d_call: TRBD1; v_call: TRBV7-9; cdr3_aa: CASSSDRWDGITFF; cdr3_nt: TGTGCCAGCAGCTCGGACAGGTGGGACGGCATAACTTTCTTT
j_call: TRBJ1-6; clone_size: NA; d_call: TRBD1; v_call: TRBV9; cdr3_aa: CASSVEGGQGNSPLHF; cdr3_nt: TGTGCCAGCAGCGTAGAGGGCGGACAGGGTAATTCACCCCTCCACTTT
j_call: TRBJ2-7; clone_size: NA; d_call: TRBD2; v_call: TRBV7-9; cdr3_aa: CAYREGFYEQYF; cdr3_nt: TGTGCCTACCGGGAGGGGTTCTACGAGCAGTACTTC
j_call: TRBJ2-7; clone_size: NA; d_call: TRBD2; v_call: TRBV2; cdr3_aa: CASRPTSGGDEQYF; cdr3_nt: TGTGCCAGCAGGCCGACTAGCGGGGGCGACGAGCAGTACTTC
j_call: TRBJ2-1; clone_size: once; d_call: TRBD1; v_call: TRBV6-5; cdr3_aa: CASSFAGQGRDEQFF; cdr3_nt: TGTGCCAGCAGTTTCGCGGGACAGGGGAGGGATGAGCAGTTCTTC
j_call: TRBJ2-7; clone_size: once; d_call: NA; v_call: TRBV5-1; cdr3_aa: CASSLGNSGATYEQYF; cdr3_nt: TGCGCCAGCAGCTTGGGGAATTCAGGGGCGACCTACGAGCAGTACTTC
j_call: TRBJ2-7; clone_size: NA; d_call: NA; v_call: TRBV7-7; cdr3_aa: CASSLGTEPPYEQYF; cdr3_nt: TGTGCCAGCAGCTTAGGGACAGAGCCTCCCTACGAGCAGTACTTC